This is a list of T cell receptor beta chains from one sample in a study of blood T cell repertoires in COVID-19. Repertoires were generated with immunoSEQ multiplex PCR, while TCRdb's copy carries only in-frame clones and drops some. The sample has about 220,000 clones; about 81% are singletons. Sequencing was done on a sample of peripheral blood. These receptors were collected from a woman between 65 and 79 years old with COVID-19, enrolled during active disease. Both conserved end residues are trimmed from each CDR3. Size values are once, few and many counts, or a class for expanded clones, and some rows have none.

CDR3aa,v_gene,j_gene,abundance
SVEEGGGNQPQH,TRBV29-1,TRBJ1-5,-
ASSIEGLLTEAF,TRBV19,TRBJ1-1,-
ASGQGLANEKLF,TRBV9,TRBJ1-4,-
ASSPNDRALGSPLH,TRBV18,TRBJ1-6,-
ASSVDRGPQNQPQH,TRBV19,TRBJ1-5,-
ASKSGETYEQY,TRBV5-4,TRBJ2-7,-
ASSQDKGRAHEQY,TRBV3-1/TRBV3-2,TRBJ2-7,few
ASSLGATLGEQF,TRBV11-2,TRBJ2-1,-
ASSLSPREETEAF,TRBV7-2,TRBJ1-1,-
ASSSGRKETQY,TRBV28,TRBJ2-5,-
ASSSKIVRPGTGSYEQY,TRBV6-2/TRBV6-3,TRBJ2-7,-
AWSDRGTEAF,TRBV30,TRBJ1-1,-
AWIPTGGQKSYEQY,TRBV30,TRBJ2-7,-
ASSSGTGAARSGYT,TRBV5-4,TRBJ1-2,-
ASSPQRQGVRAF,TRBV18,TRBJ1-1,-